This entry describes one T cell receptor beta chain. Antigen specificity is unknown. Molecular barcoded adaptors covering alpha/delta and beta/gamma chains were used on roughly 370 ng RNA. TCRdb reprocessed the reads with MiXCR, giving one entry per CDR3 protein. This table has 85,000 to 100,000 distinct CDR3 sequences, around a fifth appearing once. The data were obtained in a study of read filtering for tumor transcriptome and immune sequencing. Broader study findings: Sorted CD138-negative bone marrow cells were not purified T cells.

Trimming took 5 bases from V and 7 from J, leaving 15 bases between them. Germline values: CDR1 SGHAT, CDR2 FQNNGV. The CDR3 is made up of 15 amino acids. This sequence originates from a donor at least 40 years old with multiple myeloma. The chain employs TRBV11-2 and TRBJ1-6; D is unresolved. The sequenced sample consisted of a population of CD138-negative cells sorted from bone marrow. The CDR3 DNA is TGTGCCAGCAGCCTGGACCCGTCTAGGAATTCACCCCTCCACTTT. Its protein is CASSLDPSRNSPLHF.